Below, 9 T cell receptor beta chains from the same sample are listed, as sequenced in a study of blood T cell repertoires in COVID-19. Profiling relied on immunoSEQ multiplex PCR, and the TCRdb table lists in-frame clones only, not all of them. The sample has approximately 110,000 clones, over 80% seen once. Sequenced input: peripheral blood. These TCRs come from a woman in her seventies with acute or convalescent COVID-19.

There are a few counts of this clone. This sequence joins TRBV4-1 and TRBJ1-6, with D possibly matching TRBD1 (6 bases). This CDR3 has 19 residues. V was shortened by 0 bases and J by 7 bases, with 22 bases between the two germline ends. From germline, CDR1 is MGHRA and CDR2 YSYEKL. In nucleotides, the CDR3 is TGCGCCAGCAGCCAAGATCCCGCCAACCTCAGGGGTCAAAATTCACCCCTCCACTTT. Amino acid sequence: CASSQDPANLRGQNSPLHF.

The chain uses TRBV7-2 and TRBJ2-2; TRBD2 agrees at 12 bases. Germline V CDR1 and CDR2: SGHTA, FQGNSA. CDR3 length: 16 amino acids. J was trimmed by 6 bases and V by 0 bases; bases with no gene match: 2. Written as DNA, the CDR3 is TGTGCCAGCAGCTTAGCTCTAGCGGGGGGGGCCGGGGAGCTGTTTTTT. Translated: CASSLALAGGAGELFF.

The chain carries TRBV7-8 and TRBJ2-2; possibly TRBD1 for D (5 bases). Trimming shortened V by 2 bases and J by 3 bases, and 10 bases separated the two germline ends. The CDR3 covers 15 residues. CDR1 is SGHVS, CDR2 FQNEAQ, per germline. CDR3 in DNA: TGTGCCAGCAGCTTACAGGGAAGGGACACCGGGGAGCTGTTTTTT. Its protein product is CASSLQGRDTGELFF. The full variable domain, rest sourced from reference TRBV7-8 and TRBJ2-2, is GAGVSQSPRYKVAKRGQDVALRCDPISGHVSLFWYQQALGQGPEFLTYFQNEAQLDKSGLPSDRFFAERPEGSVSTLKIQRTQQEDSAVYLCASSLQGRDTGELFFGEGSRLTVL.

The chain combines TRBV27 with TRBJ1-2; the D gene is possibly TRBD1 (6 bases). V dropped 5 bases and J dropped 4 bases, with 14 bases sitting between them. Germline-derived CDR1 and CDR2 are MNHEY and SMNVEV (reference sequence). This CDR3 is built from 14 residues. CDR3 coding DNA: TGTGCCAGCAGTCGACGGGGGGCCTCCTATGGCTACACCTTC. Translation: CASSRRGASYGYTF.

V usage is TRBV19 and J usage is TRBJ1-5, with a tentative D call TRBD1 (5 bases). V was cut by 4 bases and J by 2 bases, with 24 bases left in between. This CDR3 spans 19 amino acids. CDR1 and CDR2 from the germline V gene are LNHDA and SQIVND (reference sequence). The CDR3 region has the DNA TGTGCCAGTAGTAAACCGGGACTCCTTATGGGACGAGGCAATCAGCCCCAGCATTTT. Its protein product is CASSKPGLLMGRGNQPQHF.

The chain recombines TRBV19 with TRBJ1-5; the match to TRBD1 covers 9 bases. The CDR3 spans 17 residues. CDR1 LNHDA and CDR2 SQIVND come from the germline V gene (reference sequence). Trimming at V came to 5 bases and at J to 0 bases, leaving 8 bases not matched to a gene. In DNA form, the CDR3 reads TGTGCCAGTAGTCCAGCTTCGACAGGGGGTAGCAATCAGCCCCAGCATTTT. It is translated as CASSPASTGGSNQPQHF.

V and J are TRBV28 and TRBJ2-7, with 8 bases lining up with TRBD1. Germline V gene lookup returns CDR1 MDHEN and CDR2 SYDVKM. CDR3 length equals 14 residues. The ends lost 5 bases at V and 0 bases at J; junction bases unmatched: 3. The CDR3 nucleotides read TGTGCCAGCAGTCGACAGGGGTTCTCCTACGAGCAGTACTTC. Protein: CASSRQGFSYEQYF.

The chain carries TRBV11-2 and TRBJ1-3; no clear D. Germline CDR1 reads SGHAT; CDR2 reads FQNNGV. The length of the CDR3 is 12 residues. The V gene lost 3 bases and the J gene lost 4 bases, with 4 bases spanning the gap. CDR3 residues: CASSFGGNTIYF. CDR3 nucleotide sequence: TGTGCCAGCAGCTTCGGGGGAAACACCATATATTTT.

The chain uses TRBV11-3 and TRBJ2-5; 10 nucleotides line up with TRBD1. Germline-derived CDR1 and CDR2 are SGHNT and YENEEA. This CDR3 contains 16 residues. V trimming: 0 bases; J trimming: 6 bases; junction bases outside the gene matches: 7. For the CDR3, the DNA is TGTGCCAGCAGCTTAGAGACAGGGGGCCAAGTCCAGACCCAGTACTTC. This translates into CASSLETGGQVQTQYF.